The entry that follows covers one T cell receptor (beta chain) sequence. What it recognizes is unknown. TCRdb re-analysed the reads in MiXCR, keeping a single row per CDR3 protein. The sample lists about 900,000 distinct CDR3 sequences; around 32% were seen once. These data belong to a study of T cell repertoires in cytomegalovirus infection. Study-wide results and limits: Cumulative frequency of public TCR beta families picked out carriers of CMV plus the relevant HLA.

This CDR3 region has 18 residues. Germline CDR1 reads DFQATT; CDR2 reads SNEGSKA (reference sequence). V was pared by 4 bases and J by 0 bases, with 22 bases between. The clonotype comes from a human donor in good health (CMV status not recorded). Some clones in this sample may be carry-over from other donors' samples. The starting material was cultured CD8+ T cells from PBMCs, obtained from culture after CMV antigen stimulation. The chain carries TRBV20-1 and TRBJ1-3, with a weak D call TRBD1 (5 bases). CDR3 residues: CSAIGVFRSSSSGNTIYF. The CDR3 DNA reads TGCAGTGCTATAGGGGTTTTCAGAAGTTCGAGCTCTGGAAACACCATATATTTT.